The 30 T cell receptor beta chains listed next were all sequenced from one sample in a study of T cells of healthy individuals. TCRdb used MiXCR to reprocess the 5' RACE reads, holding one entry per CDR3 protein. The sample has more than 85,000 distinct CDR3 sequences, roughly a sixth seen once; the top ten hold 6% to 8%. The origin of the receptors is a human donor in good health.

This chain links TRBV7-2 with TRBJ2-7; D possibly corresponds to TRBD1 (5 bases). Germline V gene lookup returns CDR1 SGHTA and CDR2 FQGNSA. This CDR3 region has 15 residues. Trimming pared 1 base from V and 6 bases from J, leaving 16 bases between. In DNA, the CDR3 is TGTGCCAGCAGCTTAGTCGGCCAGGGAATGTCCGAGCAGTACTTC. Encoded protein: CASSLVGQGMSEQYF.

At least ten counts were recorded for this clonotype. The chain joins TRBV7-9 to TRBJ1-1; no clear D gene. The V and J ends lost 2 bases and 0 bases respectively, with 4 bases between them. The CDR3 covers 13 residues. Germline V gene data show CDR1 as SEHNR and CDR2 as FQNEAQ (reference sequence). The CDR3 bases are TGTGCCAGCAGCTTAATTATGAACACTGAAGCTTTCTTT. Amino acid sequence: CASSLIMNTEAFF.

This clonotype was recorded many times. This chain connects TRBV6-2 or TRBV6-3 to TRBJ2-3; 9 bases are a match to TRBD1. Unmatched junction bases numbered 15, after V lost 2 bases and J lost 0 bases. Germline CDR1 MNHEY, CDR2 SVGEGT. This CDR3 contains 20 residues. In DNA form, the CDR3 reads TGTGCCAGCAGTTACCCGACAGGGGGTGTCCGGCTAGCCAGCACAGATACGCAGTATTTT. Translated, it gives CASSYPTGGVRLASTDTQYF.

The chain carries TRBV29-1 and TRBJ2-7, with 8 bases lining up with TRBD2. V shed 3 bases, J shed 2 bases, and the junction held 15 bases outside the gene matches. Germline CDR1 reads SQVTM; CDR2 reads ANQGSEA. The CDR3 has 17 residues. CDR3 sequence (DNA): TGCAGCGTTGACCTGGTCGGAAGCGGGGGCAGCCCCTACGAGCAGTACTTC. Amino acids: CSVDLVGSGGSPYEQYF.

This clonotype was observed a handful of times. This chain joins TRBV4-2 and TRBJ2-4; D is ambiguous. Per the germline V gene, CDR1 is LGHNA and CDR2 is YNFKEQ. V lost 4 bases to trimming and J lost 0 bases, with 10 bases between them. CDR3 length: 15 amino acids. This CDR3 is CASSPTILAKNIQYF. The CDR3 region has the DNA TGTGCCAGCAGCCCCACGATTCTAGCCAAAAACATTCAGTACTTC.

J is TRBJ1-1 and V is TRBV7-2, with 8 bases lining up with TRBD1. Germline-derived CDR1 and CDR2 are SGHTA and FQGNSA. The CDR3 loop spans 14 amino acids. Unmatched junction bases numbered 0, after V lost 0 bases and J lost 3 bases. CDR3 nucleotide sequence: TGTGCCAGCAGCTTAGCGACAGGGGACACTGAAGCTTTCTTT. Residues: CASSLATGDTEAFF.

This clonotype came up a few times. The rearrangement links TRBV7-8 to TRBJ2-3, with unresolved D. The V gene's germline CDR1 is SGHVS and CDR2 FQNEAQ. Trimming removed 0 bases from V and 2 bases from J, with 12 bases in between. This CDR3 comprises 16 residues. CDR3 DNA: TGTGCCAGCAGCTTAGCGCACATCTTATCCACAGATACGCAGTATTTT. Protein sequence: CASSLAHILSTDTQYF.

This chain joins TRBV7-6 and TRBJ1-1, with 9 nucleotides matching TRBD1. The V segment lost 5 bases and the J segment 3 bases; nucleotides outside the gene matches: 1. CDR1 and CDR2 (germline): SGHVS, FNYEAQ. This CDR3 contains 13 residues. The CDR3 loop reads CASSRDRDTEAFF. The CDR3 nucleotides read TGTGCCAGCAGCAGGGACAGGGACACTGAAGCTTTCTTT.

The V and J genes are TRBV19 and TRBJ2-5, with D uncertain. V lost 4 bases to trimming and J lost 8 bases, with 20 bases between them. The CDR3 has 15 amino acids. Germline V gives CDR1 LNHDA, CDR2 SQIVND (reference sequence). The CDR3 sequence is CASSSFTESMHTQYF. The DNA of the CDR3 is TGTGCCAGTAGTAGCTTTACAGAATCTATGCACACCCAGTACTTC.

This clonotype showed up many times. The chain couples TRBV29-1 to TRBJ2-1; D is ambiguous. Germline V gene data show CDR1 as SQVTM and CDR2 as ANQGSEA. This CDR3 has 12 amino acids. V was cut by 4 bases and J by 3 bases, with 7 bases left in between. The CDR3 loop reads CSVVAGYNEQFF. The CDR3 region has the DNA TGCAGCGTTGTCGCAGGCTACAATGAGCAGTTCTTC.

Ten or more counts support this clonotype. The chain carries TRBV6-2 or TRBV6-3 and TRBJ2-7; weak D call: TRBD1 (6 bases). This CDR3 spans 14 amino acids. Germline V gene data show CDR1 as MNHEY and CDR2 as SVGEGT. Trimming left V 6 bases short and J 0 bases short, with 12 bases between. CDR3 sequence reads: CASRRQVRSYEQYF. In nucleotides, the CDR3 is TGTGCCAGCAGAAGACAGGTCCGCTCCTACGAGCAGTACTTC.

This clonotype has just a few counts. The chain carries TRBV18 and TRBJ2-7; D remains ambiguous. Germline CDR1 and CDR2: KGHSH and LQKENI. Trimming shortened V by 4 bases and J by 3 bases, and 25 bases separated the two germline ends. This CDR3 has 18 amino acids. The CDR3 protein is CASSLTTGPKTAFYEQYF. CDR3 nucleotide sequence: TGTGCCAGCTCACTCACCACCGGCCCCAAAACCGCCTTCTACGAGCAGTACTTC.

The V gene is TRBV4-1, the J gene TRBJ2-5; D unclear. The V and J ends lost 4 bases and 5 bases respectively, with 11 bases between them. CDR1 is MGHRA and CDR2 is YSYEKL in the germline V gene. The CDR3 loop spans 13 amino acids. As DNA, the CDR3 is TGCGCCAGCAGCCTTGGGGATTTGGAGACCCAGTACTTC. Its protein is CASSLGDLETQYF.

The V and J genes are TRBV6-2 or TRBV6-3 and TRBJ2-1; D gene uncertain. Germline CDR1 MNHEY, CDR2 SVGEGT. Deletions cut 4 bases from V and 4 bases from J, with 8 bases between. CDR3 length: 13 residues. The DNA of the CDR3 is TGTGCCAGCAGTTTAAAGGGTTACAATGAGCAGTTCTTC. Translating gives CASSLKGYNEQFF.

This clonotype was recorded many times. This chain connects TRBV27 to TRBJ2-1; no definite D call. This CDR3 is built from 12 residues. Germline values: CDR1 MNHEY, CDR2 SMNVEV (reference sequence). V lost 9 bases and J 6 bases, leaving 12 bases between the germline ends. This chain's CDR3 is CASPSAANEQFF. The CDR3 DNA sequence: TGTGCCAGTCCATCGGCAGCCAATGAGCAGTTCTTC.

The chain couples TRBV20-1 to TRBJ2-2; maybe TRBD1 (5 bases). The CDR3 sequence is 14 residues long. Trimming pared 3 bases from V and 5 bases from J, leaving 13 bases between. In germline, CDR1 is DFQATT, CDR2 SNEGSKA (reference sequence). The CDR3 loop reads CSARTRAVTGELFF. In nucleotides, the CDR3 is TGCAGTGCTAGGACCAGGGCAGTAACCGGGGAGCTGTTTTTT.

The chain employs TRBV7-9 and TRBJ1-5; perhaps TRBD1 as D (6 bases). The ends were cut back, 1 base at V and 2 bases at J, with 12 bases in the middle. CDR1 is SEHNR and CDR2 is FQNEAQ in the germline V gene (reference sequence). The CDR3 has 16 amino acids. The CDR3, as DNA: TGTGCCAGCAGCTTAGACTGGGCAGGGGGCAATCAGCCCCAGCATTTT. This sequence encodes CASSLDWAGGNQPQHF.

In DNA, the CDR3 is TGTGCCAGCAGCCAACATTTCAGTGGCGGGAAGGGCACAGATACGCAGTATTTT. Translated, it gives CASSQHFSGGKGTDTQYF. The chain joins TRBV4-2 to TRBJ2-3; TRBD2 is a possible D gene (6 bases). The germline V gene has CDR1 LGHNA and CDR2 YNFKEQ. This CDR3 is 18 amino acids long. V shed 2 bases and J shed 1 base, with 19 bases lying between them.

The V call is TRBV5-4, the J call TRBJ2-5; D not certain. The CDR3 is 13 residues long. Trimming shortened V by 4 bases and J by 4 bases, and 11 bases separated the two germline ends. The V gene's germline CDR1 is SGHNT and CDR2 YYREEE (reference sequence). This CDR3 is CASSLLPPETQYF. CDR3 sequence (DNA): TGTGCCAGCAGCCTGCTGCCCCCAGAGACCCAGTACTTC.

This clonotype has a handful of counts. The chain has TRBV28 and TRBJ2-7; 12 nucleotides match TRBD1. Per germline, CDR1 MDHEN and CDR2 SYDVKM. Losses at the gene ends were 4 bases for V and 7 bases for J; bases not matched to a gene: 8. This CDR3 has 15 amino acids. The CDR3 DNA is TGTGCCAGCAGTTCCCCGGGACAGGGGGCGCGTGAGCAGTACTTC. It is translated as CASSSPGQGAREQYF.

V gene TRBV20-1 combines with J gene TRBJ2-3; 11 nucleotides agree with TRBD2. V lost 6 bases to trimming and J lost 2 bases; unmatched junction nucleotides: 16. The CDR3 consists of 18 residues. In germline, CDR1 is DFQATT, CDR2 SNEGSKA (reference sequence). The chain's CDR3 is CSARLAGLLLINTDTQYF. DNA of the CDR3: TGCAGTGCCCGACTAGCGGGACTTCTTCTGATTAACACAGATACGCAGTATTTT.

V gene TRBV5-1 combines with J gene TRBJ2-1, with D perhaps TRBD1 or TRBD2 (6 bases each). V lost 0 bases and J lost 0, with 13 bases in between. Germline V gene sequence: CDR1 SGHRS, CDR2 YFSETQ. This CDR3 is built from 17 residues. In DNA, the CDR3 is TGCGCCAGCAGCTTGGCCCGAGGGGGGAGCTCCTACAATGAGCAGTTCTTC. Translation: CASSLARGGSSYNEQFF.

This rearrangement joins TRBV6-5 to TRBJ1-1; unclear D gene. The V end lost 3 bases, the J end lost 4 bases, and 15 bases lay between the germline ends. The CDR3 loop spans 15 amino acids. CDR1 and CDR2 from the germline V gene are MNHEY and SVGAGI. The DNA for the CDR3 is TGTGCCAGCAGTTATACTAGTCGGGAGGGCACTGAAGCTTTCTTT. Translation: CASSYTSREGTEAFF.

In this sample, this clonotype turned up many times. The chain couples TRBV5-1 to TRBJ1-2; D gene unclear. Deletions cut 4 bases from V and 5 bases from J, with 15 bases between. This CDR3 comprises 14 residues. CDR1 is SGHRS, CDR2 YFSETQ, per germline. CDR3 nucleotide sequence: TGCGCCAGCAGCCTTACTACGGTGTCTTATGGCTACACCTTC. Its protein product is CASSLTTVSYGYTF.

V gene TRBV20-1 combines with J gene TRBJ1-5; 8 positions agree with TRBD1. After removal of 2 bases from V and 5 bases from J, the junction contained 2 bases not matched to a gene. The CDR3 sequence is 13 residues long. Germline CDR1 and CDR2: DFQATT and SNEGSKA (reference sequence). This chain's CDR3 is CSARQGAHQPQHF. The CDR3 DNA reads as TGCAGTGCTAGACAGGGGGCTCATCAGCCCCAGCATTTT.

This clonotype was recorded at least ten times. The rearrangement links TRBV20-1 to TRBJ1-5; 11 bases align to TRBD1. Germline assignment: CDR1 DFQATT and CDR2 SNEGSKA (reference sequence). V dropped 4 bases and J dropped 7; count of bases not matched to a gene: 9. The CDR3 is 15 amino acids. The CDR3 DNA reads as TGCAGTGCTACCTATCCTGGGACAGGGGGACAGCCCCAGCATTTT. Translation gives CSATYPGTGGQPQHF.

The chain couples TRBV6-2 or TRBV6-3 to TRBJ2-1, with 8 bases fitting TRBD1. V was pared by 6 bases and J by 12 bases, with 7 bases of the junction left unmatched. The CDR3 has 12 residues. Germline V gene lookup returns CDR1 MNHEY and CDR2 SVGEGT. The CDR3 region has the DNA TGTGCCAGCAGGCCACAGGGGGTTAGGCAGTTCTTC. It codes for CASRPQGVRQFF.

In its sample, this clonotype was seen a few times. V is TRBV29-1 and J is TRBJ2-2; a possible D gene is TRBD1 (6 bases). Germline V gives CDR1 SQVTM, CDR2 ANQGSEA. V lost 6 bases and J 0 bases, leaving 11 bases between the germline ends. This CDR3 contains 14 residues. The CDR3 sequence: CSVLSGANTGELFF. The CDR3 DNA is TGCAGCGTACTCTCAGGGGCGAACACCGGGGAGCTGTTTTTT.

The V gene is TRBV20-1, the J gene TRBJ2-1; the match to TRBD2 covers 7 bases. Per germline, CDR1 DFQATT and CDR2 SNEGSKA (reference sequence). V shed 0 bases, J shed 7 bases, and the junction held 12 bases outside the gene matches. This CDR3 is 16 amino acids long. CDR3 sequence (DNA): TGCAGTGCTAGAGATCCGACGGAGGGACTATTAAATGAGCAGTTCTTC. Protein product: CSARDPTEGLLNEQFF.

This clonotype appeared a few times. The CDR3 DNA is TGTGCCAGCAGTGCTACCCTAGGGGGGGCTTACAATGAGCAGTTCTTC. Residues: CASSATLGGAYNEQFF. The rearrangement uses TRBV2 and TRBJ2-1, with D perhaps matching TRBD2 (7 bases). The CDR3 is 16 amino acids. The germline V and J ends were trimmed by 4 bases and 4 bases, with 17 bases remaining between them. Germline values: CDR1 SNHLY, CDR2 FYNNEI.